This T cell receptor (beta chain) emerged from a study of a mutant IDH1 vaccine in newly diagnosed glioma. Study information: Patients came in for eight vaccinations, in weeks 1, 3, 5, 7, 11, 15, 19 and 23. With temozolomide cycles, or 4-6 weeks after radiotherapy alone, vaccination was started. Before enrollment, patients got radiotherapy alone, temozolomide alone, or mostly the combination.

The table lists this clone with a count of one. What it recognizes is unknown. TCRdb keeps only in-frame clones here, not all; method: immunoSEQ multiplex PCR. The sample contains 70,000 to 100,000 clones, 90% to 95% of which appear only once. The ends lost 6 bases at V and 7 bases at J; junction bases unmatched: 9. Germline V gene lookup returns CDR1 MNHEY and CDR2 SMNVEV (reference sequence). The CDR3 has 13 residues. Time point here: week 5, during vaccination. Doses comprised 300 ug of mutant IDH1 20-mer peptide each, plus topical imiquimod. Each donor presented with a new WHO grade 3 or 4 astrocytoma that tested IDH1-mutant and showed ATRX loss.

The input for sequencing was PBMCs, taken from a glioma patient whose treatment included an IDH1 peptide vaccine. The origin of this receptor is a woman in her forties or fifties with glioma. J is TRBJ2-7 and V is TRBV27; TRBD1 aligns across 7 bases. CDR3 coding DNA: TGTGCCAGCAGAGACCAGGGGGTGGGGGAGCAGTACTTC. Its translation: CASRDQGVGEQYF.